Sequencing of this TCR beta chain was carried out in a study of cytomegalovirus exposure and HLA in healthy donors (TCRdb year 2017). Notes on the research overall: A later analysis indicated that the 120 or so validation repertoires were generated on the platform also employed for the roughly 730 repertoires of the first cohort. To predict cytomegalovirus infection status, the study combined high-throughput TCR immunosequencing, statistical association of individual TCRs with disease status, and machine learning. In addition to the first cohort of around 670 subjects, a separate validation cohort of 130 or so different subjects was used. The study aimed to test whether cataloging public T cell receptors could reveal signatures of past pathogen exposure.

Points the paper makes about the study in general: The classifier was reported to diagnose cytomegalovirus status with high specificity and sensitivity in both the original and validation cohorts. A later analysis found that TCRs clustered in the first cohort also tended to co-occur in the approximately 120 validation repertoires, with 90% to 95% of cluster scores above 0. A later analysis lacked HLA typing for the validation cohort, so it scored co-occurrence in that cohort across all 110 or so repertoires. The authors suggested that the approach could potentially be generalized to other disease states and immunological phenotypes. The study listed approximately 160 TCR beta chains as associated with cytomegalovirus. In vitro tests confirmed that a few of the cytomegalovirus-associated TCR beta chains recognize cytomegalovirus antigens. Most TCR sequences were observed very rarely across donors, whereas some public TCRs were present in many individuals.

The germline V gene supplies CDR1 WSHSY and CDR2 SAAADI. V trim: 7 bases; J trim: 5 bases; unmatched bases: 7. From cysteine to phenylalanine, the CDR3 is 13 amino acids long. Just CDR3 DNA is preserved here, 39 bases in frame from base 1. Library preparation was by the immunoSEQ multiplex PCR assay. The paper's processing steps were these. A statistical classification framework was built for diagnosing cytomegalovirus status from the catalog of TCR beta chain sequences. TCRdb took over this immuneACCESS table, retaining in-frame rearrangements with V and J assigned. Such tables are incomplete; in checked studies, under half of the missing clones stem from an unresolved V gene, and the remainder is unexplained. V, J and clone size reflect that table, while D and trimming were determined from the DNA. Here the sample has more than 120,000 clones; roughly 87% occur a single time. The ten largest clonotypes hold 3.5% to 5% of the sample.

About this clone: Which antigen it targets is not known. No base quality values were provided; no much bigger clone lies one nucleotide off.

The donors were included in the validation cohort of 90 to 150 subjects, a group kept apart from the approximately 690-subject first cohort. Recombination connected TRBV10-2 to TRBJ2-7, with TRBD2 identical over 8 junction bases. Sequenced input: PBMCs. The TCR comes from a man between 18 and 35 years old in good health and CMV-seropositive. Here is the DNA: TGCGCCAGCACGTGGGGTAGCGGGAACGAGCAGTACTTC. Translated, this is CASTWGSGNEQYF.